This T cell receptor beta chain was recorded in a study of shared clonotypes between healthy human individuals. The naive CD8 fraction comprised CD45RO-negative cells positively selected for CCR7 and excluded terminally differentiated effector memory CD45RA+ cells. Germline-derived CDR1 and CDR2 are SNHLY and FYNNEI. Trimming removed 11 bases from V and 7 bases from J; junction bases left unmatched: 7. The CDR3 runs to 14 residues. Repertoires were generated with immunoSEQ multiplex PCR, while TCRdb's copy carries only in-frame clones and drops some. The table includes some 2 million clones, about 94% detected once.

This receptor was identified in a man aged 18 to 35 in good health. The chain joins TRBV2 to TRBJ1-6; 11 bases are shared with TRBD1. The source material was naive CD8+ T cells sorted from blood. The CDR3 nucleotides read TGTGCCTCCAGGGACAGGGGGTCGAATTCACCCCTCCACTTT. Protein product: CASRDRGSNSPLHF.